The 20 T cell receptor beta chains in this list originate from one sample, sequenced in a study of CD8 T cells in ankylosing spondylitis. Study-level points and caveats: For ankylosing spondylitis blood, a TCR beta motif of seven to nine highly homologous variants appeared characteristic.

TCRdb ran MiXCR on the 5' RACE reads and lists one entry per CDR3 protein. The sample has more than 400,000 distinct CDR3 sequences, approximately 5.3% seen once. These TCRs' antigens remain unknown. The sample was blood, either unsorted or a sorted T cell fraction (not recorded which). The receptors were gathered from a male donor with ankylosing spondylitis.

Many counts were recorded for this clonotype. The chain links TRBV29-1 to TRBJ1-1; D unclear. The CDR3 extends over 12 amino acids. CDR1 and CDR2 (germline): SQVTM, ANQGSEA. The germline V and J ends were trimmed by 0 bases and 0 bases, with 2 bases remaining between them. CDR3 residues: CSVEEMNTEAFF. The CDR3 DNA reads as TGCAGCGTTGAAGAAATGAACACTGAAGCTTTCTTT.

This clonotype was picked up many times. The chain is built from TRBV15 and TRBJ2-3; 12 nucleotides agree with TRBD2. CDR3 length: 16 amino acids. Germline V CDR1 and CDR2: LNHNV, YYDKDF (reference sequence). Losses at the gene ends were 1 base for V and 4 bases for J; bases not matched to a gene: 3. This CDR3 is CATSRVLAGGADTQYF. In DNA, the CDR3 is TGTGCCACCAGCAGAGTTCTAGCGGGAGGGGCAGATACGCAGTATTTT.

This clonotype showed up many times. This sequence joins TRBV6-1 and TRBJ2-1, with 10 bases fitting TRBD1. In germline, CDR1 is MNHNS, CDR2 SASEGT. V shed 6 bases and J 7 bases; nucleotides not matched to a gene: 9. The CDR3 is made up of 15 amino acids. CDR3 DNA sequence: TGTGCCAGCAGCCTCCGGGACAGGGGAGGAAATGAGCAGTTCTTC. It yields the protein CASSLRDRGGNEQFF.

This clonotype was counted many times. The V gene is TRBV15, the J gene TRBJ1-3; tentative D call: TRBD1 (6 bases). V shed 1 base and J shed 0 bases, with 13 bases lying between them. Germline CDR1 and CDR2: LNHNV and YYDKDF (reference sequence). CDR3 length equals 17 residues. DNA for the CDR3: TGTGCCACCAGCAGAGCCACCGGGACATTCTCTGGAAACACCATATATTTT. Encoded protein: CATSRATGTFSGNTIYF.

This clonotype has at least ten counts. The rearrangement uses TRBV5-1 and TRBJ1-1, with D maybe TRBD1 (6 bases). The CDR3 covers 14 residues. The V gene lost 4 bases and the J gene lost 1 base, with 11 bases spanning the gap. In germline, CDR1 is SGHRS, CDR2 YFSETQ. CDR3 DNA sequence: TGCGCCAGCAGCAAAACCAGGGGGAACACTGAAGCTTTCTTT. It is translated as CASSKTRGNTEAFF.

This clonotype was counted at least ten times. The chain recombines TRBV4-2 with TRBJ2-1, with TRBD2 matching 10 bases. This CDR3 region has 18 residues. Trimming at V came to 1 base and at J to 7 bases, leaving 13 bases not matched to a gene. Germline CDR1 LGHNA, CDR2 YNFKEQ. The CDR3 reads CASSQGGLAVGMGNEQFF. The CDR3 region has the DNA TGTGCCAGCAGCCAAGGTGGACTAGCGGTTGGTATGGGGAATGAGCAGTTCTTC.

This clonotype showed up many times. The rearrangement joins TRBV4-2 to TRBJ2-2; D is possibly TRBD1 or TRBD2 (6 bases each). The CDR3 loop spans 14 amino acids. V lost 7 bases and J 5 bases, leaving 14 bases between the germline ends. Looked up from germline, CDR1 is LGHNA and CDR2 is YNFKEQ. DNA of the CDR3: TGTGCCAGCACCGCACGGGGGCGGACCGGGGAGCTGTTTTTT. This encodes CASTARGRTGELFF.

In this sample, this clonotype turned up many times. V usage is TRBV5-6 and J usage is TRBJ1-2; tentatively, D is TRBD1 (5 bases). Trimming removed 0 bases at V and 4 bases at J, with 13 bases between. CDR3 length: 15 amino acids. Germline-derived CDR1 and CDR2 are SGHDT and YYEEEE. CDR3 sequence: CASSLAGREGYGYTF. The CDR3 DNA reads TGTGCCAGCAGCTTGGCAGGCAGGGAGGGCTATGGCTACACCTTC. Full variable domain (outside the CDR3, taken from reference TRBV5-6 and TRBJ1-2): DAGVTQSPTHLIKTRGQQVTLRCSPKSGHDTVSWYQQALGQGPQFIFQYYEEEERQRGNFPDRFSGHQFPNYSSELNVNALLLGDSALYLCASSLAGREGYGYTFGSGTRLTVV.

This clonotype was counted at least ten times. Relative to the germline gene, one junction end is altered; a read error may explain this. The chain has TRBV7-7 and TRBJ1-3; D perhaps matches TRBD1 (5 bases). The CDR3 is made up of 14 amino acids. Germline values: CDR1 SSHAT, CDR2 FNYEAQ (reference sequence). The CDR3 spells CASSPGRLGNTIYF. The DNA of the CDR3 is TGTGCTAGCAGTCCGGGACGGCTTGGAAACACCATATATTTT. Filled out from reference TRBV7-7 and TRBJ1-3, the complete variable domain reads GAGVSQSPRYKVTKRGQDVTLRCDPISSHATLYWYQQALGQGPEFLTYFNYEAQPDKSGLPSDRFSAERPEGSISTLTIQRTEQRDSAMYRCASSPGRLGNTIYFGEGSWLTVV.

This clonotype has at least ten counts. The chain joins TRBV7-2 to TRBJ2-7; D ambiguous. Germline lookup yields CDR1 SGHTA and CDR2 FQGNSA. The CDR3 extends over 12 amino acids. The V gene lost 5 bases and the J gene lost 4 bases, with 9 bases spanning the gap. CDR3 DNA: TGTGCCAGCAGCCCCACTGGGTACGAGCAGTACTTC. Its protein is CASSPTGYEQYF. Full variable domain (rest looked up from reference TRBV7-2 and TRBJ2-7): GAGVSQSPSNKVTEKGKDVELRCDPISGHTALYWYRQSLGQGLEFLIYFQGNSAPDKSGLPSDRFSAERTGGSVSTLTIQRTQQEDSAVYLCASSPTGYEQYFGPGTRLTVT.

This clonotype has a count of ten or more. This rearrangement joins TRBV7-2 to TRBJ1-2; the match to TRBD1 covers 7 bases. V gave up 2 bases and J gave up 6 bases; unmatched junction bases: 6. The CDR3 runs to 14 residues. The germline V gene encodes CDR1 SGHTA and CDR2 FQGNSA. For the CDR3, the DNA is TGTGCCAGCAGCTTAACACAGGGGCCACATGGCTACACCTTC. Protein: CASSLTQGPHGYTF.

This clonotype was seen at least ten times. The CDR3 sequence is CSAPLRGRAREQFF. The CDR3 coding sequence is TGCAGTGCCCCTCTCCGCGGGAGGGCCCGTGAGCAGTTCTTC. The chain uses TRBV20-1 and TRBJ2-1, with 9 nucleotides matching TRBD2. The CDR3 is made up of 14 amino acids. V lost 6 bases to trimming and J lost 9 bases; unmatched junction nucleotides: 12. The germline gives CDR1 DFQATT, CDR2 SNEGSKA (reference sequence).

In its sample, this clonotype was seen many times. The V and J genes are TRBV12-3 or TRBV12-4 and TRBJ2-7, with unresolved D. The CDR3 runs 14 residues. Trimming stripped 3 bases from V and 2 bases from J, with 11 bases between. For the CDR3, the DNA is TGTGCCAGCAGTTTGAGACCGATAACCTACGAGCAGTACTTC. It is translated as CASSLRPITYEQYF.

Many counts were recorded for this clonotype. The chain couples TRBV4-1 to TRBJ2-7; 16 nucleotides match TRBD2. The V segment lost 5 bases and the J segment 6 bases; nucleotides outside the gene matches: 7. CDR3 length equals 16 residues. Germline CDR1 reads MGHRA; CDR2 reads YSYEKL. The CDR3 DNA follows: TGCGCCAGCAGCTCGGGACTAGCGGGAGGGATAGTCGAGCAGTACTTC. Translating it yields CASSSGLAGGIVEQYF.

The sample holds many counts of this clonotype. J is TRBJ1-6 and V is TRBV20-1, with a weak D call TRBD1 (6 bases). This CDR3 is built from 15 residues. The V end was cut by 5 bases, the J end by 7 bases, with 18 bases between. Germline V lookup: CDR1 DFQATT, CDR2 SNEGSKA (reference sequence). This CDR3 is CSAQEGTLENSPLHF. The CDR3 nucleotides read TGCAGTGCTCAAGAGGGGACACTCGAAAATTCACCCCTCCACTTT.

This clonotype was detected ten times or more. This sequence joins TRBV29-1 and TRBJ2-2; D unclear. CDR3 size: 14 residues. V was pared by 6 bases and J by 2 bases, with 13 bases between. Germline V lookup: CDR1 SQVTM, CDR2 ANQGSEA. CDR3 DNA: TGCAGCGTGAGTGTTCAGGACAACACCGGGGAGCTGTTTTTT. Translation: CSVSVQDNTGELFF.

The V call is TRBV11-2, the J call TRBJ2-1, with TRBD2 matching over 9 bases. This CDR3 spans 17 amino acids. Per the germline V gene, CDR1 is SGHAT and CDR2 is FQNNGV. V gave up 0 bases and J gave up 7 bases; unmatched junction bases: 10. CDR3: CASSLEGSGSERNEQFF. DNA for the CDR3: TGTGCCAGCAGCTTAGAAGGTAGCGGGAGCGAGAGGAATGAGCAGTTCTTC.

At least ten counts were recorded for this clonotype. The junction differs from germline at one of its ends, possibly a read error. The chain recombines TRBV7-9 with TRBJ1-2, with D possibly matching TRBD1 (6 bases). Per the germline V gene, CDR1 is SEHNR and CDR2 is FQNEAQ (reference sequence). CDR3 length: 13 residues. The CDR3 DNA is TGTGCCAGCACCTTAGGGTGGACAGCAAGCTACACCTTC. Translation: CASTLGWTASYTF.

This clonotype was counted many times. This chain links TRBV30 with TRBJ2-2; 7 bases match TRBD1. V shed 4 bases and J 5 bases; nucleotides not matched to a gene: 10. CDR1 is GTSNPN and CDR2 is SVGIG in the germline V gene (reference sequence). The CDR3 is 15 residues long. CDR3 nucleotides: TGTGCCTGGACCCGGCCGGGACAGCAGACCGGGGAGCTGTTTTTT. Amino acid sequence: CAWTRPGQQTGELFF. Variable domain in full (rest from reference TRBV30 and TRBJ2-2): SQTIHQWPATLVQPVGSPLSLECTVEGTSNPNLYWYRQAAGRGLQLLFYSVGIGQISSEVPQNLSASRPQDRQFILSSKKLLLSDSGFYLCAWTRPGQQTGELFFGEGSRLTVL.

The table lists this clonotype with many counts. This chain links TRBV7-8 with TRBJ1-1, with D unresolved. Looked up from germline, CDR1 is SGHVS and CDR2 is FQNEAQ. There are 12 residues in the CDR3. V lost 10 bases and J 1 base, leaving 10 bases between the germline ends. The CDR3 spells CATRRRNTEAFF. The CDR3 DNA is TGTGCCACCAGACGGCGGAACACTGAAGCTTTCTTT.